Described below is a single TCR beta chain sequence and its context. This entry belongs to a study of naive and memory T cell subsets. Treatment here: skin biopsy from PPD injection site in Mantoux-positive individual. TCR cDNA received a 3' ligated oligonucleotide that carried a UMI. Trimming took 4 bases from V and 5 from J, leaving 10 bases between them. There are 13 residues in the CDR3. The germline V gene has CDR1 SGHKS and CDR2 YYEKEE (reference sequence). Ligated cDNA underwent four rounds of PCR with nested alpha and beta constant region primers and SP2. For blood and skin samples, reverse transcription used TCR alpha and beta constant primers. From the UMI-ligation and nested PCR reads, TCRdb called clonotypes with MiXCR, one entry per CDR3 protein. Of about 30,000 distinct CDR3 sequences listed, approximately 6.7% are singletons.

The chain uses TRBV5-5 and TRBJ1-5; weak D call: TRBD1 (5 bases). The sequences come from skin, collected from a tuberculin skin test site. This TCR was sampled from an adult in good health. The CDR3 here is CASSRDGDQPQHF. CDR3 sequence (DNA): TGTGCCAGCAGCAGGGACGGGGATCAGCCCCAGCATTTT.